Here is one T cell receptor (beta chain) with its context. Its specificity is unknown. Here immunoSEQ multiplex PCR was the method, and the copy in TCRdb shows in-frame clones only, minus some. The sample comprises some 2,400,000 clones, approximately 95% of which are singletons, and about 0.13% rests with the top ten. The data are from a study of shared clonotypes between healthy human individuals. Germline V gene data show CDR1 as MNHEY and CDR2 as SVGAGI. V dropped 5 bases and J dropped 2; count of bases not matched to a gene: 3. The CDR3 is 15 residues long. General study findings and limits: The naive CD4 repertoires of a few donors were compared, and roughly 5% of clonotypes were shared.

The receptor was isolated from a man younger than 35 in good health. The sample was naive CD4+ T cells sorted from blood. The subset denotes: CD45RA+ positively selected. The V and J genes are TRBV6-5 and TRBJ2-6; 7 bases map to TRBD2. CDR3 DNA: TGTGCCAGCAGTCCCCGGGGGGCTGGGGCCAACGTCCTGACTTTC. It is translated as CASSPRGAGANVLTF.